These 28 T cell receptor beta chains were sequenced from one sample in a study of blood T cell repertoires in COVID-19. The assay was immunoSEQ multiplex PCR, and TCRdb's table has in-frame clones only and misses some. The sample yields 95,000 to 150,000 clones, just under 80% seen once. Sequencing input: peripheral blood. These receptors were taken from a man aged 60-69 years with active or convalescent COVID-19.

This clone was seen a handful of times. This chain links TRBV29-1 with TRBJ1-3, with D possibly being TRBD1 (5 bases). This CDR3 has 13 amino acids. The germline V gene encodes CDR1 SQVTM and CDR2 ANQGSEA. V was pared by 1 base and J by 4 bases, with 8 bases between. CDR3 coding DNA: TGCAGCGTTGAAGGCAGGGTCGGAAACACCATATATTTT. It translates to CSVEGRVGNTIYF.

The chain couples TRBV4-3 to TRBJ2-7, with D perhaps TRBD2 (6 bases). The germline V and J ends were trimmed by 0 bases and 5 bases, with 14 bases remaining between them. Germline assignment: CDR1 LGHNA and CDR2 YSLEER. The CDR3 length is 15 residues. The CDR3 sequence is CASSQDQERAHEQYF. The CDR3 DNA sequence: TGCGCCAGCAGCCAAGACCAGGAGCGGGCGCACGAGCAGTACTTC.

This rearrangement joins TRBV28 to TRBJ2-7, with a tentative D call TRBD2 (5 bases). Trimming shortened V by 10 bases and J by 2 bases, and 12 bases separated the two germline ends. CDR1 MDHEN and CDR2 SYDVKM come from the germline V gene. This CDR3 has 12 residues. The DNA for the CDR3 is TGTGCCACCAGCGGAGGTCCCTACGAGCAGTACTTC. It codes for CATSGGPYEQYF.

The gene calls are TRBV18 and TRBJ2-5; D remains ambiguous. Germline assignment: CDR1 KGHSH and CDR2 LQKENI. This CDR3 is built from 16 residues. Trimming cost V 0 bases and J 2 bases, with 13 bases left between them. The chain's CDR3 is CASSPPSRAKQETQYF. As DNA, the CDR3 is TGTGCCAGCTCACCACCGAGTCGAGCGAAACAAGAGACCCAGTACTTC.

In regard to this clone: A read error may account for a junction end that differs from germline. V usage is TRBV6-5 and J usage is TRBJ1-2; 12 bases line up with TRBD1. The V gene's germline CDR1 is MNHEY and CDR2 SVGAGI. This CDR3 region has 15 residues. The CDR3 DNA is TGTGCCAGCAGCAGGGGACAGGGGGCCATCTATGGCTGCACCTTC. As protein: CASSRGQGAIYGCTF.

Only one count was recorded for this clone. The genes are TRBV6-4 and TRBJ1-1, with D uncertain. The germline CDR1 and CDR2 sequences are MRHNA and SNTAGT. The CDR3 length is 13 residues. V lost 4 bases, J lost 0 bases, and 6 bases lay in between. The CDR3 loop reads CASSVSVNTEAFF. The CDR3 DNA follows: TGTGCCAGCAGTGTTAGTGTGAACACTGAAGCTTTCTTT.

This clone was counted only a few times. V usage is TRBV2 and J usage is TRBJ1-3, with 8 bases identical to TRBD1. Germline-derived CDR1 and CDR2 are SNHLY and FYNNEI. CDR3 size: 15 residues. Losses at the gene ends were 0 bases for V and 2 bases for J; bases not matched to a gene: 0. This chain's CDR3 is CASSEATGAGNTIYF. Written as DNA, the CDR3 is TGTGCCAGCAGTGAAGCGACAGGGGCTGGAAACACCATATATTTT.

The chain couples TRBV19 to TRBJ2-1; the match to TRBD2 covers 10 bases. V lost 4 bases to trimming and J lost 3 bases; unmatched junction nucleotides: 3. This CDR3 is 15 amino acids long. From germline, CDR1 is LNHDA and CDR2 SQIVND (reference sequence). CDR3 protein: CASSKSGRVYNEQFF. The CDR3, as DNA: TGTGCCAGTAGTAAGAGCGGGAGGGTCTACAATGAGCAGTTCTTC.

The sample holds one count of this clone. This chain connects TRBV18 to TRBJ2-7; 9 bases line up with TRBD1. The DNA end lines up better with TRBJ2-1; the J call may be wrong. Looked up from germline, CDR1 is KGHSH and CDR2 is LQKENI. The CDR3 has 15 amino acids. The CDR3 spells CASSNTGQGIYEQFF. DNA for the CDR3: TGTGCCAGCTCCAACACGGGACAGGGAATTTATGAGCAGTTCTTC.

The chain combines TRBV5-1 with TRBJ2-1; 8 nucleotides agree with TRBD2. This CDR3 is built from 13 residues. Germline V CDR1 and CDR2: SGHRS, YFSETQ. Germline trimming cut 6 bases from V and 10 bases from J; bases unmatched to any gene: 9. The CDR3 DNA follows: TGCGCCAGCAAGAGCGGGAGTGGGAGGGAGCAGTTCTTC. Translating gives CASKSGSGREQFF.

The CDR3 here is CASSLQGSYGYTF. The DNA of the CDR3 is TGTGCCAGCAGCTTGCAGGGAAGCTATGGCTACACCTTC. V usage is TRBV5-4 and J usage is TRBJ1-2; the D gene is possibly TRBD1 (5 bases). Germline V gives CDR1 SGHNT, CDR2 YYREEE (reference sequence). Trimming cost V 1 base and J 4 bases, with 8 bases left between them. The CDR3 runs to 13 residues.

The rearrangement uses TRBV7-2 and TRBJ2-1; the match to TRBD2 covers 7 bases. The V segment lost 5 bases and the J segment 12 bases; nucleotides outside the gene matches: 10. The germline V gene has CDR1 SGHTA and CDR2 FQGNSA. The CDR3 spans 13 residues. The CDR3 DNA follows: TGTGCCAGCAGCCAACTGACTAGCCCCCCGCAGTTCTTC. Protein product: CASSQLTSPPQFF.

The rearrangement joins TRBV28 to TRBJ1-4, with D possibly TRBD1 on 6 matching bases. V dropped 6 bases and J dropped 5 bases, with 13 bases sitting between them. The germline V gene encodes CDR1 MDHEN and CDR2 SYDVKM. This CDR3 has 14 residues. This CDR3 is CASSLQGVNEKLFF. The CDR3 DNA reads as TGTGCCAGCAGCCTACAGGGAGTAAATGAAAAACTGTTTTTT.

V gene TRBV27 combines with J gene TRBJ2-5; 8 bases agree with TRBD1. The germline V gene has CDR1 MNHEY and CDR2 SMNVEV (reference sequence). The CDR3 length is 15 residues. V dropped 4 bases and J dropped 5; count of bases not matched to a gene: 9. CDR3 bases: TGTGCCAGCAGTTCCCGGACAGGGTGGTCGGAGACCCAGTACTTC. It is translated as CASSSRTGWSETQYF.

The V call is TRBV19, the J call TRBJ2-1; TRBD2 matches at 11 bases. The CDR3 extends over 16 amino acids. With 5 bases clipped from V and 12 bases from J, the junction kept 15 bases outside the gene matches. Germline values: CDR1 LNHDA, CDR2 SQIVND (reference sequence). This chain's CDR3 is CASSPQGTSGQGLQFF. Here the CDR3 DNA reads TGTGCCAGTAGTCCCCAGGGGACTAGCGGACAAGGGCTGCAGTTCTTC.

The chain joins TRBV6-5 to TRBJ1-6; TRBD1 might be the D (5 bases). V dropped 6 bases and J dropped 9 bases, with 15 bases sitting between them. The CDR3 is 14 residues long. Per the germline V gene, CDR1 is MNHEY and CDR2 is SVGAGI. CDR3 nucleotides: TGTGCCAGCAGACCGACAGCGCCCACTTCACCCCTCCACTTT. Translated: CASRPTAPTSPLHF.

The rearrangement uses TRBV7-2 and TRBJ2-7; 11 nucleotides agree with TRBD2. V trimming: 5 bases; J trimming: 2 bases; junction bases outside the gene matches: 8. The CDR3 consists of 16 residues. CDR1 and CDR2 from the germline V gene are SGHTA and FQGNSA. The CDR3 loop reads CASSPAGTSGTYEQYF. The CDR3 bases are TGTGCCAGCAGCCCAGCGGGGACTAGCGGAACCTACGAGCAGTACTTC.

This clone was found once. The chain is built from TRBV6-5 and TRBJ2-5; maybe TRBD1 (6 bases). Germline CDR1 MNHEY, CDR2 SVGAGI. V lost 4 bases and J 2 bases, leaving 11 bases between the germline ends. The CDR3 is 14 residues long. The CDR3 protein is CASSLGTPQETQYF. CDR3 coding DNA: TGTGCCAGCAGTTTAGGGACACCTCAAGAGACCCAGTACTTC.

This clone was found once. The gene calls are TRBV6-5 and TRBJ1-4; no clear D gene. The CDR3 covers 13 residues. V was cut by 10 bases and J by 8 bases, with 17 bases left in between. Germline assignment: CDR1 MNHEY and CDR2 SVGAGI. The DNA of the CDR3 is TGTGCCACAGCCACCGGGATGGAGGAAAAACTGTTTTTT. Protein sequence: CATATGMEEKLFF.

V usage is TRBV6-6 and J usage is TRBJ1-5, with D hard to call. Germline CDR1 and CDR2: MNHNY and SVGAGI (reference sequence). Trimming pared 5 bases from V and 6 bases from J, leaving 23 bases between. This CDR3 comprises 17 residues. The CDR3 DNA reads TGTGCCAGCAGTCCCCGACGATGGGCGACGGCTACTCAGCCCCAGCATTTT. Translated: CASSPRRWATATQPQHF.

V and J are TRBV19 and TRBJ1-2, with 7 bases that match TRBD1. The CDR3 extends over 13 amino acids. The germline CDR1 and CDR2 sequences are LNHDA and SQIVND (reference sequence). V shed 4 bases, J shed 7 bases, and the junction held 6 bases outside the gene matches. This chain's CDR3 is CASSTDRTGGYTF. In nucleotides, the CDR3 is TGTGCCAGTAGTACGGACAGGACCGGTGGCTACACCTTC.

The chain links TRBV5-1 to TRBJ2-5; 7 bases match TRBD1. V dropped 1 base and J dropped 4; count of bases not matched to a gene: 10. Germline V lookup: CDR1 SGHRS, CDR2 YFSETQ. The CDR3 is made up of 16 amino acids. In DNA, the CDR3 is TGCGCCAGCAGCTTGCACGGCAGGGGGAATACAGAGACCCAGTACTTC. Translation: CASSLHGRGNTETQYF.

CDR3 DNA sequence: TGTGCCAGCAGCCTCAGCAGCCAGGGCTCTGGAAACACCATATATTTT. Amino acids: CASSLSSQGSGNTIYF. The genes are TRBV9 and TRBJ1-3; D possibly corresponds to TRBD1 (5 bases). The CDR3 is made up of 16 amino acids. V lost 4 bases, J lost 0 bases, and 14 bases lay in between. Germline lookup yields CDR1 SGDLS and CDR2 YYNGEE.

The genes are TRBV2 and TRBJ1-4, with TRBD1 matching over 11 bases. V lost 4 bases, J lost 10 bases, and 8 bases stayed unmatched. The CDR3 has 15 amino acids. CDR1 and CDR2 (germline): SNHLY, FYNNEI. The CDR3: CASSVVTGQGGKLFF. In DNA form, the CDR3 reads TGTGCCAGCAGTGTGGTTACGGGACAGGGGGGAAAACTGTTTTTT. The variable domain in full, with the rest retrieved from reference TRBV2 and TRBJ1-4, is EPEVTQTPSHQVTQMGQEVILRCVPISNHLYFYWYRQILGQKVEFLVSFYNNEISEKSEIFDDQFSVERPDGSNFTLKIRSTKLEDSAMYFCASSVVTGQGGKLFFGSGTQLSVL.

DNA for the CDR3: TGTGCCACCAGTGATTGGGGCCCCGGGACTAGCGGGGAAACCAATGAGCAGTTCTTC. Translated, it gives CATSDWGPGTSGETNEQFF. The chain employs TRBV24-1 and TRBJ2-1; 13 nucleotides line up with TRBD2. Unmatched junction bases numbered 12, after V lost 2 bases and J lost 6 bases. This CDR3 spans 19 amino acids. The germline V gene has CDR1 KGHDR and CDR2 SFDVKD.

The gene calls are TRBV7-2 and TRBJ2-7; possible D gene TRBD2, 5 bases. Looked up from germline, CDR1 is SGHTA and CDR2 is FQGNSA. The CDR3 length is 13 residues. Trimming took 1 base from V and 12 from J, leaving 16 bases between them. The CDR3, as DNA: TGTGCCAGCAGCTTAGGCGTACTAGTCTCTCCGTACTTC. Encoded protein: CASSLGVLVSPYF.

This sequence joins TRBV7-2 and TRBJ2-7; D perhaps matches TRBD1 (6 bases). Trimming removed 5 bases at V and 0 bases at J, with 11 bases between. CDR1 SGHTA and CDR2 FQGNSA come from the germline V gene. The CDR3 spans 14 residues. The CDR3 is CASSPDRFSYEQYF. The DNA for the CDR3 is TGTGCCAGCAGCCCCGACAGGTTCTCCTACGAGCAGTACTTC.

The V gene is TRBV7-3, the J gene TRBJ2-2; no clear D gene. CDR1 is SGHTA, CDR2 FQGTGA, per germline. V lost 1 base, J lost 4 bases, and 10 bases lay in between. The CDR3 length is 15 residues. The DNA for the CDR3 is TGTGCCAGCAGCTTAAAGGCGGATCCCACCGGGGAGCTGTTTTTT. This gives the protein CASSLKADPTGELFF.